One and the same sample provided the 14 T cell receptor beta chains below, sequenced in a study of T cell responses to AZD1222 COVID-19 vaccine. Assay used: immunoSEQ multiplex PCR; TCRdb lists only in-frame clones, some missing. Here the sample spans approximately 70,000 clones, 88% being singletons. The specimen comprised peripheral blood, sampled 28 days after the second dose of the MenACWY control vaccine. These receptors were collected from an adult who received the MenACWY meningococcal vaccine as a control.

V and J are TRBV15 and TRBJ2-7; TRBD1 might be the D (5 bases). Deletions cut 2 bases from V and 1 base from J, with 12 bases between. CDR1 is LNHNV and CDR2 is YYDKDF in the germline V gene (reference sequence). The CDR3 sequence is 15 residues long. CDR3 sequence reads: CATSRPADNSYEQYF. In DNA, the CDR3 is TGTGCCACCAGCAGACCCGCGGACAATTCCTACGAGCAGTACTTC.

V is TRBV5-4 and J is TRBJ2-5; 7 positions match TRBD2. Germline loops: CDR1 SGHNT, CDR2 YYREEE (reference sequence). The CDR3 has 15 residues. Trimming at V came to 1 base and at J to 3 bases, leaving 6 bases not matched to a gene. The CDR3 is CASSLFGLAEETQYF. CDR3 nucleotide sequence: TGTGCCAGCAGCTTGTTTGGGCTAGCGGAAGAGACCCAGTACTTC.

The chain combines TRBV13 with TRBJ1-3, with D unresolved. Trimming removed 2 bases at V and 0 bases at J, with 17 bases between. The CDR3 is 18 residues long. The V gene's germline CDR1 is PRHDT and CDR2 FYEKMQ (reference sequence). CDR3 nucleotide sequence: TGTGCCAGCAGCTTACGGGGTAAGACGCCTAGCTCTGGAAACACCATATATTTT. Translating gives CASSLRGKTPSSGNTIYF.

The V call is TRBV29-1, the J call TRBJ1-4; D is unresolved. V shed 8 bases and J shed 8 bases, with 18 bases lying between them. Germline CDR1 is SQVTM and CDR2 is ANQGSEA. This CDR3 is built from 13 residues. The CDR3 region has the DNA TGCAGCACCCTTACCCAGAGAGGGGAAAAACTGTTTTTT. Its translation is CSTLTQRGEKLFF.

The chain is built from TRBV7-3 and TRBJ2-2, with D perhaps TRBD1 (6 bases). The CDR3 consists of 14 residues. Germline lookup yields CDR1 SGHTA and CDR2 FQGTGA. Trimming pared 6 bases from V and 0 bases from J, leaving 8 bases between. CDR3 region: CASRSGANTGELFF. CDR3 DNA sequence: TGTGCCAGCAGGTCAGGGGCGAACACCGGGGAGCTGTTTTTT.

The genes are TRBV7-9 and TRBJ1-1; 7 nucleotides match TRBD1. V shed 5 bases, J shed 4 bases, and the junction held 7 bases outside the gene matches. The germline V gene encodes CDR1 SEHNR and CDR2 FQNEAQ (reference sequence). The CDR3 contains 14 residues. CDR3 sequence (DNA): TGTGCCAGCAGCCTAGGGACAGAACTCACTGAAGCTTTCTTT. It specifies CASSLGTELTEAFF.

CDR3 in DNA: TGTGCCACCAGCAGAGGACAGGGCAATCAGCCCCAGCATTTT. Protein: CATSRGQGNQPQHF. The J gene is TRBJ1-5, the V gene TRBV15; D perhaps matches TRBD1 (6 bases). Germline V CDR1 and CDR2: LNHNV, YYDKDF (reference sequence). The CDR3 contains 14 residues. V was cut by 1 base and J by 2 bases, with 6 bases left in between.

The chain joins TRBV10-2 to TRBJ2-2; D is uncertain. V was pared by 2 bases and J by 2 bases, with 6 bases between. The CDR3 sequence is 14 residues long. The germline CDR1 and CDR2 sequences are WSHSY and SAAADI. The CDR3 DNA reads TGCGCCAGCAGTGAGGGCCTTAACACCGGGGAGCTGTTTTTT. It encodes CASSEGLNTGELFF.

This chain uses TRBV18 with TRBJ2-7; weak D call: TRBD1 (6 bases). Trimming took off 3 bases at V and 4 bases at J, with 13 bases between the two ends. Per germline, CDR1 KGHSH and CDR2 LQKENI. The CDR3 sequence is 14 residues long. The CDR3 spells CASSPSTGGYEQYF. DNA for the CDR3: TGTGCCAGCTCACCTTCGACAGGCGGTTACGAGCAGTACTTC.

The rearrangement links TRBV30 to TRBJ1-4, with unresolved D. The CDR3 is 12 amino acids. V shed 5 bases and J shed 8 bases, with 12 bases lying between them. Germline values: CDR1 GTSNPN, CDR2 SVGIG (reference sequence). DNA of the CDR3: TGTGCCTGGGGACCGGGAGGGGAAAAACTGTTTTTT. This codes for CAWGPGGEKLFF.

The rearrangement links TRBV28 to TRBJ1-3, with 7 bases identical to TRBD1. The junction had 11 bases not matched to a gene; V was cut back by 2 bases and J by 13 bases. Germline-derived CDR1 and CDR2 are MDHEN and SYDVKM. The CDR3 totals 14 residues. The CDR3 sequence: CASSLGGQAGGIYF. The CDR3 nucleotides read TGTGCCAGCAGTTTAGGCGGACAGGCCGGGGGGATATATTTT.

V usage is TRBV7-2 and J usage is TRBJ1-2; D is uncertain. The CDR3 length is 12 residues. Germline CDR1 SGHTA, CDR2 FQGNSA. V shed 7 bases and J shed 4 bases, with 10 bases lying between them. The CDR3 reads CASTPSTYGYTF. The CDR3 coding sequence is TGTGCCAGCACCCCCAGTACCTATGGCTACACCTTC. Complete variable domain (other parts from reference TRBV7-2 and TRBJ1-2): GAGVSQSPSNKVTEKGKDVELRCDPISGHTALYWYRQSLGQGLEFLIYFQGNSAPDKSGLPSDRFSAERTGGSVSTLTIQRTQQEDSAVYLCASTPSTYGYTFGSGTRLTVV.

CDR3 residues: CTSSQDRGGKQYF. The CDR3 DNA reads as TGCACCAGCAGCCAAGATAGGGGGGGAAAGCAGTACTTC. The J gene is TRBJ2-7, the V gene TRBV1; the table calls TRBD2, which could not be checked here. TRBV1 is assigned pseudogene status. This CDR3 is built from 13 residues.

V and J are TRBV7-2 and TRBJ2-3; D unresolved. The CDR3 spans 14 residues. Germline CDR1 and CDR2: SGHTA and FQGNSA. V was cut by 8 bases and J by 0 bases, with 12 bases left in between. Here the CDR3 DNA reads TGTGCCAGCGCCGTCGGGTCTAGCACAGATACGCAGTATTTT. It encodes CASAVGSSTDTQYF.